This T cell receptor (beta chain) was captured by sequencing in a study of blood T cell repertoires in COVID-19. Study context: Both acute and convalescent COVID-19 samples were obtained from the United States, Italy and Spain. Sample material is recorded as cDNA or gDNA derived from T cells, B-cell-depleted T cells, or PBMCs.

This CDR3 has 14 residues. Germline CDR1 is MNHEY and CDR2 is SMNVEV (reference sequence). The V gene lost 5 bases and the J gene lost 0 bases, with 5 bases spanning the gap. Per the original data handling: It was from reference gene primer amplification that nucleated cell counts were estimated. The data were produced by immunoSEQ multiplex PCR, yet TCRdb's version contains in-frame clones alone and is incomplete. The V and J calls and clone size come from that table; D and trimming were worked out from the DNA. The data show roughly 670,000 clones, 90% seen once. V and J are TRBV27 and TRBJ2-6; D gene uncertain. This receptor was obtained from a woman aged 18-30 years with acute or convalescent COVID-19. The source material was peripheral blood. The CDR3 loop reads CASSGLSGANVLTF. CDR3 sequence (DNA): TGTGCCAGCAGTGGCCTCTCTGGGGCCAACGTCCTGACTTTC.